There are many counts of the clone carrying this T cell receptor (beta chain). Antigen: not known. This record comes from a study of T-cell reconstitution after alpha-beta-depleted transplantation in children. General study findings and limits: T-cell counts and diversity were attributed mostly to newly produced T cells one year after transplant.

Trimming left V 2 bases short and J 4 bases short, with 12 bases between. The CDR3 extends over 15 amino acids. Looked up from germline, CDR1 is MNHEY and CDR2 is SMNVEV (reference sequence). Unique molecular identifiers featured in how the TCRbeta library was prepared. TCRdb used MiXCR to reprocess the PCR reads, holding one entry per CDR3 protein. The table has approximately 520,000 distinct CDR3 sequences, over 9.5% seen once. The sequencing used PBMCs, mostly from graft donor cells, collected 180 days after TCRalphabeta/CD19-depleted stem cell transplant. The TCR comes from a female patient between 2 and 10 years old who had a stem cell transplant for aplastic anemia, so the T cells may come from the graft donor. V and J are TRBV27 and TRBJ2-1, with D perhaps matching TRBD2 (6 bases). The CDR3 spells CASSLPGLLYNEQFF. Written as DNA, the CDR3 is TGTGCCAGCAGTTTACCGGGACTTTTATACAATGAGCAGTTCTTC.